These T cell receptor beta chains were read from a single sample in a study of T-cell reconstitution after alpha-beta-depleted transplantation in children. Via MiXCR, TCRdb re-called the PCR reads, giving one row per CDR3 protein. Of about 260,000 distinct CDR3 sequences in the sample, approximately 10% were seen once. Sequencing was performed on peripheral blood, taken 180 days after TCRalphabeta/CD19-depleted stem cell transplant. Receptors originate from a male patient aged 2-10 years who had a stem cell transplant for chronic granulomatous disease, so the T cells may come from the graft donor. The CDR3 runs from the conserved cysteine through the conserved F or W. Fields, in order: clone size, D gene, J gene, V gene, CDR3 protein, CDR3 DNA. D genes are given only for firm matches. For some rows the clone size is stated as once, few or many, or as a class when expanded; others skip it.

>many|NA|TRBJ2-2|TRBV12-3/TRBV12-4
CASSYSPTVAGELFF
TGTGCCAGCAGTTATAGTCCCACGGTGGCCGGGGAGCTGTTTTTT
>many|TRBD1|TRBJ2-2|TRBV7-9
CASLSRAGGPRGELFF
TGTGCCAGCTTGTCCAGGGCAGGGGGACCAAGAGGGGAGCTGTTTTTT
>NA|NA|TRBJ2-5|TRBV13
CASSPSVQETQYF
TGTGCCAGCAGCCCATCGGTTCAAGAGACCCAGTACTTC
>NA|NA|TRBJ1-1|TRBV7-3
CASSSGVNTEAFF
TGTGCCAGCAGCTCAGGTGTGAACACTGAAGCTTTCTTT
>NA|NA|TRBJ2-1|TRBV29-1
CSVEGVAGIKVF
TGCAGCGTTGAAGGAGTCGCAGGGATTAAGGTCTTC
>many|NA|TRBJ1-4|TRBV2
CASISVGRLFF
TGTGCCAGCATCTCGGTGGGACGACTGTTTTTT
>few|NA|TRBJ2-2|TRBV28
CASSPAPNTGELFF
TGTGCCAGCAGCCCTGCCCCAAACACCGGGGAGCTGTTTTTT
>many|TRBD2|TRBJ2-1|TRBV4-3
CASSQDWGGSYNEQFF
TGCGCCAGCAGCCAAGATTGGGGGGGCTCCTACAATGAGCAGTTCTTC
>many|NA|TRBJ1-2|TRBV4-2
CASSQATYSYGYTF
TGTGCCAGCAGCCAAGCGACCTACAGCTATGGCTACACCTTC
>many|TRBD2|TRBJ2-5|TRBV4-3
CASSQDLASGGVGLAETQYF
TGCGCCAGCAGCCAAGATCTTGCTAGCGGGGGAGTGGGGCTCGCGGAGACCCAGTACTTC
>many|NA|TRBJ2-4|TRBV5-5
CASNLGVVKNIQYF
TGTGCCAGCAACTTGGGGGTAGTCAAAAACATTCAGTACTTC
>many|NA|TRBJ1-5|TRBV12-3/TRBV12-4
CASSPTDQPQHF
TGTGCCAGCAGCCCCACGGATCAGCCCCAGCATTTT
>many|TRBD2|TRBJ2-1|TRBV20-1
CSASHLAGGWQFF
TGCAGTGCTAGTCATCTAGCGGGGGGATGGCAGTTCTTC
>many|TRBD2|TRBJ2-3|TRBV15
CATSSLSPSGSDTQYF
TGTGCCACCAGCAGCCTCTCCCCTAGCGGATCAGATACGCAGTATTTT
>many|NA|TRBJ1-1|TRBV15
CATKLTVRNTEAFF
TGTGCCACCAAACTGACAGTCAGGAACACTGAAGCTTTCTTT
>few|NA|TRBJ2-1|TRBV19
CASSIRVLNEQFF
TGTGCCAGTAGTATCCGGGTTTTGAATGAGCAGTTCTTC
>many|TRBD1|TRBJ1-6|TRBV27
CASSSYRGSGNSPLHF
TGTGCCAGCAGTTCGTACAGGGGGTCTGGTAATTCACCCCTCCACTTT
>NA|TRBD1|TRBJ1-2|TRBV2
CASMGQDDGYTF
TGTGCCAGCATGGGACAGGACGATGGCTACACCTTC
>many|TRBD2|TRBJ2-1|TRBV12-3/TRBV12-4
CASSFFRGVSSYNEQFF
TGTGCCAGCAGTTTCTTTCGGGGGGTTAGCTCCTACAATGAGCAGTTCTTC
>NA|NA|TRBJ1-4|TRBV30
CAWSASTGHNEKLFF
TGTGCCTGGAGTGCCTCGACAGGACATAATGAAAAACTGTTTTTT
>many|NA|TRBJ2-7|TRBV28
CASRRYEQYF
TGTGCCAGCAGGAGATACGAGCAGTACTTC
>few|TRBD1|TRBJ1-2|TRBV20-1
CSARRSPGGNGYTF
TGCAGTGCTAGACGCTCCCCAGGGGGCAATGGCTACACCTTC
>NA|NA|TRBJ2-2|TRBV7-9
CASSLAHSRVYGELFF
TGTGCCAGCAGCTTAGCGCATTCCAGGGTCTACGGGGAGCTGTTTTTT
>many|NA|TRBJ2-5|TRBV18
CASSPGQGETQYF
TGTGCCAGCTCACCAGGTCAAGGGGAGACCCAGTACTTC
>few|NA|TRBJ2-5|TRBV2
CASVEGPRETQYF
TGTGCCAGCGTGGAAGGACCTCGGGAGACCCAGTACTTC